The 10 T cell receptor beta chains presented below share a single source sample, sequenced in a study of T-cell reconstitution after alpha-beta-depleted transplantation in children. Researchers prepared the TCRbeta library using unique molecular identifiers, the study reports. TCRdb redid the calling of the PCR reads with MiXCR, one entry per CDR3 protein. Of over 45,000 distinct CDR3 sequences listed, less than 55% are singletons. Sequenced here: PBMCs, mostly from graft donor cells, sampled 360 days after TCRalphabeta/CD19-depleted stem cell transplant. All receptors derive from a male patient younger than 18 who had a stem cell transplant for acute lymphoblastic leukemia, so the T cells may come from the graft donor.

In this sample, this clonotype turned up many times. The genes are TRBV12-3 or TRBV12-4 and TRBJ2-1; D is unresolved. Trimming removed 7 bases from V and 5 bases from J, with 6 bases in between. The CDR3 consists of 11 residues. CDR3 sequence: CASTTDNEQFF. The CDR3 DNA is TGTGCCAGCACAACTGACAATGAGCAGTTCTTC.

The CDR3 region has the DNA TGCGCCAGCAGCTCACCACTGGGGCAGGGGGGAGCAGAGACCCAGTACTTC. The encoded protein is CASSSPLGQGGAETQYF. The gene calls are TRBV5-1 and TRBJ2-5, with a tentative D call TRBD1 (7 bases). CDR3 length: 17 residues. V lost 3 bases and J 4 bases, leaving 22 bases between the germline ends. CDR1 and CDR2 from the germline V gene are SGHRS and YFSETQ.

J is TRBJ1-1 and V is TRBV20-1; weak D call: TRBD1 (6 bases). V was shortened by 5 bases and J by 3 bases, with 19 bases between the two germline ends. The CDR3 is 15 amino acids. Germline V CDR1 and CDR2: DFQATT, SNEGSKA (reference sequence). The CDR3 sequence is CSAAQTTGGDTEAFF. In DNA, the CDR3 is TGCAGTGCTGCCCAAACGACAGGTGGGGACACTGAAGCTTTCTTT.

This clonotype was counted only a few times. The CDR3 coding sequence is TGTGCCAGCAGCTTAACGGATGGCGTTTCAAGGGAGACCCAGTACTTC. Translation: CASSLTDGVSRETQYF. The chain joins TRBV7-9 to TRBJ2-5, with no clear D. Trimming shortened V by 2 bases and J by 5 bases, and 18 bases separated the two germline ends. The CDR3 contains 16 residues. CDR1 SEHNR and CDR2 FQNEAQ come from the germline V gene (reference sequence). Using reference TRBV7-9 and TRBJ2-5 for the parts outside the CDR3, the full variable domain is DTGVSQNPRHKITKRGQNVTFRCDPISEHNRLYWYRQTLGQGPEFLTYFQNEAQLEKSRLLSDRFSAERPKGSFSTLEIQRTEQGDSAMYLCASSLTDGVSRETQYFGPGTRLLVL.

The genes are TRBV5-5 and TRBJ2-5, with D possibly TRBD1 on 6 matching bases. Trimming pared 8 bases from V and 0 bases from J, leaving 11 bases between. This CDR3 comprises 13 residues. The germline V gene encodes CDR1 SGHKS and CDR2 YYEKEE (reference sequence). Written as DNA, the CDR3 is TGTGCCAGGGCGAGGGGGAACCAAGAGACCCAGTACTTC. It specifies CARARGNQETQYF.

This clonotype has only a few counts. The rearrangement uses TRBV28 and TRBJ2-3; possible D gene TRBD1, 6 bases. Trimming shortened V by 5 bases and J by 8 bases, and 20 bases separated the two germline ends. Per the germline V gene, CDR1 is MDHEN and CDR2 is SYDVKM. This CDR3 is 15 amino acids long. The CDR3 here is CASSLGQLLGRTQYF. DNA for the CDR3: TGTGCCAGCAGTCTAGGACAGCTCCTTGGGCGTACGCAGTATTTT.

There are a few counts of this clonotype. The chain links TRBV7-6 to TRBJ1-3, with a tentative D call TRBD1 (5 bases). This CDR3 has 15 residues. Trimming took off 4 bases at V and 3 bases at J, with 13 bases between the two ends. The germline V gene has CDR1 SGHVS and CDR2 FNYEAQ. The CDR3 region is CASSSGVDYGNTIYF. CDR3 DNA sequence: TGTGCCAGCAGCTCGGGGGTGGACTATGGAAACACCATATATTTT. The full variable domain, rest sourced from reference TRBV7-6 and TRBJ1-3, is GAGVSQSPRYKVTKRGQDVALRCDPISGHVSLYWYRQALGQGPEFLTYFNYEAQQDKSGLPNDRFSAERPEGSISTLTIQRTEQRDSAMYRCASSSGVDYGNTIYFGEGSWLTVV.

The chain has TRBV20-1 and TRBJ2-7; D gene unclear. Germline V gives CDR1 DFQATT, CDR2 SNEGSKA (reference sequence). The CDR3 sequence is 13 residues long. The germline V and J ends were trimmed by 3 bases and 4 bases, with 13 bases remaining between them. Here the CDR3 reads CSARSPSRYEQYF. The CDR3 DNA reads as TGCAGTGCTAGGAGTCCTTCCCGGTACGAGCAGTACTTC.

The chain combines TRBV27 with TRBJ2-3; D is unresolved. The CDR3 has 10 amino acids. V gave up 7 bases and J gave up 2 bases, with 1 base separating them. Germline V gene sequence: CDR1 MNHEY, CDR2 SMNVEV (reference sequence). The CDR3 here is CASITDTQYF. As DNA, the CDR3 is TGTGCCAGCATCACAGATACGCAGTATTTT.

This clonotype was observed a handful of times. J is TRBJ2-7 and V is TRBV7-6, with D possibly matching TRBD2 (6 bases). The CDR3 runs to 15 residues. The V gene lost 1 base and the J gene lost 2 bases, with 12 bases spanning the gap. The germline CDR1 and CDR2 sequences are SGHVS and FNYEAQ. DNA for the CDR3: TGTGCCAGCAGCTTAGGGGCGGGACCTACCTACGAGCAGTACTTC. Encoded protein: CASSLGAGPTYEQYF.